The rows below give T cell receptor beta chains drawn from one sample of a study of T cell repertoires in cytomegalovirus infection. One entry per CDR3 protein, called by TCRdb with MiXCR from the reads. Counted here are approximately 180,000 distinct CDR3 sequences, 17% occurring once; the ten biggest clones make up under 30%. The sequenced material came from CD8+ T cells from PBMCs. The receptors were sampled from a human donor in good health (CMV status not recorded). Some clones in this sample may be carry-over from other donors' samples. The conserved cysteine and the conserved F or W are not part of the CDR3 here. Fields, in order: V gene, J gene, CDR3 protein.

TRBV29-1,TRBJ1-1,SVGLNTEAF
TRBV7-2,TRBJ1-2,ASSLDRPTYGYT
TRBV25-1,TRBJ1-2,ASASDSNYGYT
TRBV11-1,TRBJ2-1,ASSGTGIYNEQF
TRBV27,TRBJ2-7,ASRTGLLYEQY
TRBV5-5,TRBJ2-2,ASSLGQWTGELF
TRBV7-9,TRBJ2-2,ASSLDKANTGELF
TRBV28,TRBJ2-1,ASSLLLSSYNEQF
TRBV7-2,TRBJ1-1,ASSLRSAVMNTEAF
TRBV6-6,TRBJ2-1,ASSQVGGKINEQF
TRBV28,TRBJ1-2,ASSFSTEFLGYGYT
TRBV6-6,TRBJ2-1,ASSYYLAGGRYNEQF
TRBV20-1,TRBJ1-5,SARLLGGNQPQH
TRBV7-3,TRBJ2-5,ASSQGGGPQETQY
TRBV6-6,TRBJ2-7,ASSYSIQAGGPYEQY
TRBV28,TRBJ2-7,ASSQGREWPYEQY
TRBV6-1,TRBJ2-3,ASWRWDTQY
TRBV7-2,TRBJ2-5,ASSLGVASQETQY
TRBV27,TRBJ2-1,ASSVTPSYNEQF
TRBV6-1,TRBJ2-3,ASSDQGPDTQY
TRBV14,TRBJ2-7,ASSQDGDRELSEQY
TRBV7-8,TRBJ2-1,ASSLALAGAGGEQF
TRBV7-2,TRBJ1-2,ASSLRSPPINYGYT
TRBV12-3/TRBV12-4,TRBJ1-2,ASSAGLYGYT
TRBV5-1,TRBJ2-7,ASSLALTGGEQY
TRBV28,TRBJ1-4,ASSTFPDSATNEKLF
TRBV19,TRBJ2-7,ASSMGPREQY
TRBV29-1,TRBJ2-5,SVPSPTGGETQY
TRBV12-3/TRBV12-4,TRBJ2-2,ASSSRGGPNTGELF
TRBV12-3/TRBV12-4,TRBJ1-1,ASSSGQGTEAF
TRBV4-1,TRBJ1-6,ASSQERGPGNSPLH
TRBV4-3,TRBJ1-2,ASSQVSGGGNGYT
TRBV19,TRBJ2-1,ASSMAGNLYNEQF
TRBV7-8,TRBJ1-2,ASSLAGAGALFLYGYT
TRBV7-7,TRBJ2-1,ASSLLPTGDNEQF
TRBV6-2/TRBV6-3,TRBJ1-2,ASSSPGGTDYGYT
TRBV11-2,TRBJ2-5,ASRPAPRGKETQY
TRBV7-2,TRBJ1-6,ASSPPGEFNSPLH
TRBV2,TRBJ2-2,ASRGGTSGHTGELF
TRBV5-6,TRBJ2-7,ASSLGQGYHEQY
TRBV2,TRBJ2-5,ASSPGTGQETQY
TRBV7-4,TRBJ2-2,ARSVGPGTGELF
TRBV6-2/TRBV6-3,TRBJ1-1,ASSYSEGATTEAF
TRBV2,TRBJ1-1,ASSVRGENTEAF
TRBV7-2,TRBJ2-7,ASRQTDSSSYEQY
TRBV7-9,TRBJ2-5,AVPGPGGYRKKNQETQY
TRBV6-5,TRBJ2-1,ASSSGVYNNEQF